These T cell receptor beta chains were read from a single sample in a study of graft-versus-host responses after intestinal transplantation. TCRdb's table, derived via immunoSEQ multiplex PCR, lists solely in-frame clones and lacks some. The table has around 7,800 clones, roughly four fifths seen once; the top ten hold about 13%. The sample was ileum tissue, taken 220 to 230 days after intestinal transplant. The source is a human patient who received an intestinal transplant, so some T cells may come from the graft donor. Each CDR3 is given with its conserved first and last residue. The order of the fields is D gene, clone size, V gene, J gene, CDR3 protein, CDR3 DNA. D genes are given only for firm matches. Some rows mark clone size as missing; the rest say once, few, many or name a class of expanded clone.

d_call: NA; clone_size: NA; v_call: TRBV6-5; j_call: TRBJ1-1; cdr3_aa: CASGRGMAFF; cdr3_nt: TGTGCCAGCGGGAGGGGGATGGCTTTCTTT
d_call: TRBD1; clone_size: NA; v_call: TRBV4-3; j_call: TRBJ2-5; cdr3_aa: CASSAGTGGFETQYF; cdr3_nt: TGCGCCAGCAGCGCTGGGACAGGGGGCTTTGAGACCCAGTACTTC
d_call: NA; clone_size: few; v_call: TRBV5-1; j_call: TRBJ2-1; cdr3_aa: CASSFIPSYNEQFF; cdr3_nt: TGCGCCAGCAGCTTTATCCCCTCCTACAATGAGCAGTTCTTC
d_call: NA; clone_size: NA; v_call: TRBV5-4; j_call: TRBJ1-4; cdr3_aa: CASSSGVNKKLFF; cdr3_nt: TGTGCCAGCAGCTCGGGGGTCAATAAAAAACTGTTTTTT
d_call: NA; clone_size: NA; v_call: TRBV14; j_call: TRBJ1-1; cdr3_aa: CASSQVGQMNTEAFF; cdr3_nt: TGTGCCAGCAGCCAAGTTGGGCAGATGAACACTGAAGCTTTCTTT
d_call: NA; clone_size: once; v_call: TRBV15; j_call: TRBJ1-5; cdr3_aa: CATSREGKGAGQPQHF; cdr3_nt: TGTGCCACCAGCAGAGAAGGCAAAGGGGCAGGGCAGCCCCAGCATTTT
d_call: TRBD2; clone_size: NA; v_call: TRBV2; j_call: TRBJ2-2; cdr3_aa: CASSLSLAGPPTGELFF; cdr3_nt: TGTGCCAGCAGTTTATCGCTAGCGGGGCCCCCCACCGGGGAGCTGTTTTTT
d_call: TRBD2; clone_size: NA; v_call: TRBV28; j_call: TRBJ2-3; cdr3_aa: CASSLTSGTDTQYF; cdr3_nt: TGTGCCAGCAGTTTGACTAGCGGCACAGATACGCAGTATTTT
d_call: TRBD2; clone_size: few; v_call: TRBV7-3; j_call: TRBJ2-2; cdr3_aa: CASSRGLAGKTGELFF; cdr3_nt: TGTGCCAGCAGCAGGGGACTAGCGGGGAAAACCGGGGAGCTGTTTTTT
d_call: NA; clone_size: NA; v_call: TRBV7-2; j_call: TRBJ2-7; cdr3_aa: CASSLDGSSYEQYF; cdr3_nt: TGTGCCAGCAGCTTAGACGGGAGCTCCTACGAGCAGTACTTC
d_call: NA; clone_size: medium-sized; v_call: TRBV11-2; j_call: TRBJ2-7; cdr3_aa: CASRWAGLGSYEQYF; cdr3_nt: TGTGCCAGCAGGTGGGCGGGGCTCGGGTCCTACGAGCAGTACTTC
d_call: TRBD2; clone_size: NA; v_call: TRBV27; j_call: TRBJ2-7; cdr3_aa: CASSLLAGYEQYF; cdr3_nt: TGTGCCAGCAGTTTACTAGCGGGGTACGAGCAGTACTTC
d_call: TRBD1; clone_size: NA; v_call: TRBV5-1; j_call: TRBJ1-6; cdr3_aa: CASSEQGTKNSPLHF; cdr3_nt: TGCGCCAGCAGCGAACAGGGGACCAAGAATTCACCCCTCCACTTT
d_call: NA; clone_size: NA; v_call: TRBV25-1; j_call: TRBJ2-5; cdr3_aa: CASSEEIAGETQYF; cdr3_nt: TGTGCCAGCAGTGAAGAAATAGCAGGGGAGACCCAGTACTTC
d_call: TRBD1; clone_size: NA; v_call: TRBV5-5; j_call: TRBJ2-5; cdr3_aa: CASSSGQGAPGETQYF; cdr3_nt: TGTGCCAGCAGCTCCGGACAGGGGGCGCCGGGAGAGACCCAGTACTTC
d_call: NA; clone_size: NA; v_call: TRBV10-3; j_call: TRBJ1-2; cdr3_aa: CAISAPRLAFTFYGYTF; cdr3_nt: TGTGCCATCAGTGCCCCCCGATTGGCCTTTACCTTCTATGGCTACACCTTC
d_call: NA; clone_size: NA; v_call: TRBV11-2; j_call: TRBJ2-3; cdr3_aa: CASTAGGTQYF; cdr3_nt: TGTGCCAGCACGGCCGGAGGTACGCAGTATTTT
d_call: TRBD1; clone_size: NA; v_call: TRBV15; j_call: TRBJ1-2; cdr3_aa: CATSRAETGAGGYTF; cdr3_nt: TGTGCCACCAGCAGAGCTGAGACAGGGGCGGGGGGCTACACCTTC
d_call: TRBD2; clone_size: NA; v_call: TRBV5-4; j_call: TRBJ2-7; cdr3_aa: CASSLEGWEGALYEQYF; cdr3_nt: TGTGCCAGCAGCTTGGAAGGTTGGGAGGGCGCCTTGTACGAGCAGTACTTC
d_call: TRBD1; clone_size: medium-sized; v_call: TRBV5-4; j_call: TRBJ2-5; cdr3_aa: CASSLMDRGRETQYF; cdr3_nt: TGTGCCAGCAGCTTAATGGACAGGGGAAGAGAGACCCAGTACTTC
d_call: NA; clone_size: few; v_call: TRBV7-9; j_call: TRBJ1-2; cdr3_aa: CASSLSGAGDYGYTF; cdr3_nt: TGTGCCAGCAGCTTATCAGGGGCGGGGGACTATGGCTACACCTTC
d_call: NA; clone_size: once; v_call: TRBV6-1; j_call: TRBJ2-3; cdr3_aa: CASSNQGAGTDTQYF; cdr3_nt: TGTGCCAGCAGTAACCAGGGTGCGGGCACAGATACGCAGTATTTT
d_call: NA; clone_size: NA; v_call: TRBV30; j_call: TRBJ1-2; cdr3_aa: CAWTPTKKLNYGYTF; cdr3_nt: TGTGCCTGGACCCCGACGAAAAAACTAAACTATGGCTACACCTTC
d_call: NA; clone_size: NA; v_call: TRBV5-1; j_call: TRBJ1-2; cdr3_aa: CASSPVTNYGYTF; cdr3_nt: TGCGCCAGCAGCCCCGTTACTAACTATGGCTACACCTTC
d_call: NA; clone_size: NA; v_call: TRBV6-6; j_call: TRBJ2-7; cdr3_aa: CASRRQVPYEQYF; cdr3_nt: TGTGCCAGCAGAAGACAGGTCCCCTACGAGCAGTACTTC
d_call: NA; clone_size: medium-sized; v_call: TRBV5-1; j_call: TRBJ1-2; cdr3_aa: CASSLTGTPNYGYTF; cdr3_nt: TGCGCCAGCAGCCTTACCGGGACACCTAACTATGGCTACACCTTC
d_call: TRBD1; clone_size: NA; v_call: TRBV28; j_call: TRBJ1-5; cdr3_aa: CASSLLRTGRHQPQHF; cdr3_nt: TGTGCCAGCAGTTTACTCAGGACAGGGCGTCATCAGCCCCAGCATTTT
d_call: NA; clone_size: NA; v_call: TRBV19; j_call: TRBJ2-5; cdr3_aa: CASSIPKVNRETQYF; cdr3_nt: TGTGCCAGTAGTATTCCAAAGGTCAACAGAGAGACCCAGTACTTC
d_call: NA; clone_size: few; v_call: TRBV18; j_call: TRBJ2-7; cdr3_aa: CASSRGTGSSYEQYF; cdr3_nt: TGTGCCAGCTCACGTGGCACAGGTAGCTCCTACGAGCAGTACTTC
d_call: NA; clone_size: NA; v_call: TRBV20-1; j_call: TRBJ2-7; cdr3_aa: CSATVEVEQYF; cdr3_nt: TGCAGTGCTACGGTTGAGGTCGAGCAGTACTTC
d_call: TRBD1; clone_size: NA; v_call: TRBV23-1; j_call: TRBJ1-2; cdr3_aa: CASSQRTGGLPLGYGYTF; cdr3_nt: TGCGCCAGCAGTCAAAGGACAGGGGGCCTCCCTTTGGGATATGGCTACACCTTC
d_call: TRBD1; clone_size: once; v_call: TRBV5-6; j_call: TRBJ1-4; cdr3_aa: CASSWTGEGEKLFF; cdr3_nt: TGTGCCAGCAGCTGGACAGGGGAGGGTGAAAAACTGTTTTTT
d_call: TRBD2; clone_size: NA; v_call: TRBV6-4; j_call: TRBJ2-2; cdr3_aa: CASSESSGDTGELFF; cdr3_nt: TGTGCCAGCAGTGAATCTAGCGGAGACACCGGGGAGCTGTTTTTT
d_call: NA; clone_size: few; v_call: TRBV7-9; j_call: TRBJ2-7; cdr3_aa: CASSSLDTAYEQYF; cdr3_nt: TGTGCCAGCAGCTCACTGGACACTGCCTACGAGCAGTACTTC
d_call: NA; clone_size: few; v_call: TRBV5-1; j_call: TRBJ2-7; cdr3_aa: CASGHDGGVYEQYF; cdr3_nt: TGCGCCAGCGGACATGACGGGGGAGTCTACGAGCAGTACTTC
d_call: TRBD2; clone_size: NA; v_call: TRBV7-6; j_call: TRBJ2-7; cdr3_aa: CASARGLDYEQYF; cdr3_nt: TGTGCCAGCGCTAGGGGACTAGACTACGAGCAGTACTTC
d_call: TRBD1; clone_size: NA; v_call: TRBV5-4; j_call: TRBJ1-4; cdr3_aa: CASSPGGSATNEKLFF; cdr3_nt: TGTGCCAGCAGCCCAGGGGGCAGTGCAACTAATGAAAAACTGTTTTTT
d_call: TRBD1; clone_size: once; v_call: TRBV6-5; j_call: TRBJ1-1; cdr3_aa: CASRSRRQGSTEAFF; cdr3_nt: TGTGCCAGCCGCTCTCGCCGACAGGGGTCCACTGAAGCTTTCTTT
d_call: TRBD1; clone_size: NA; v_call: TRBV5-6; j_call: TRBJ2-1; cdr3_aa: CASSKDRGRNDEQFF; cdr3_nt: TGTGCCAGCAGCAAGGACAGGGGACGTAACGATGAGCAGTTCTTC
d_call: TRBD1; clone_size: NA; v_call: TRBV18; j_call: TRBJ2-7; cdr3_aa: CASSPQLGQGTYEQYF; cdr3_nt: TGTGCCAGCTCACCACAATTGGGACAGGGAACCTACGAGCAGTACTTC
d_call: TRBD2; clone_size: NA; v_call: TRBV7-2; j_call: TRBJ2-5; cdr3_aa: CASSPAGGFGETQYF; cdr3_nt: TGTGCCAGCAGCCCCGCGGGGGGATTCGGAGAGACCCAGTACTTC
d_call: NA; clone_size: NA; v_call: TRBV5-5; j_call: TRBJ1-3; cdr3_aa: CASSWQGGNTIYF; cdr3_nt: TGTGCCAGCAGCTGGCAGGGAGGAAACACCATATATTTT
d_call: NA; clone_size: few; v_call: TRBV7-9; j_call: TRBJ2-7; cdr3_aa: CASSLTEYEQYF; cdr3_nt: TGTGCCAGCAGCCTGACAGAATACGAGCAGTACTTC
d_call: NA; clone_size: NA; v_call: TRBV28; j_call: TRBJ2-3; cdr3_aa: CASSLRAGTTDTQYF; cdr3_nt: TGTGCCAGCAGTTTACGGGCGGGAACCACAGATACGCAGTATTTT
d_call: TRBD2; clone_size: once; v_call: TRBV7-2; j_call: TRBJ2-3; cdr3_aa: CASRLGGGDTQYF; cdr3_nt: TGTGCCAGCAGACTGGGGGGGGGAGATACGCAGTATTTT
d_call: NA; clone_size: NA; v_call: TRBV7-9; j_call: TRBJ2-1; cdr3_aa: CASSIFGFAVEYNEQFF; cdr3_nt: TGTGCCAGCAGCATTTTTGGTTTTGCGGTGGAATACAATGAGCAGTTCTTC
d_call: NA; clone_size: NA; v_call: TRBV18; j_call: TRBJ2-4; cdr3_aa: CASSRGAKNIQYF; cdr3_nt: TGTGCCAGCTCACGAGGGGCCAAAAACATTCAGTACTTC
d_call: TRBD2; clone_size: NA; v_call: TRBV2; j_call: TRBJ2-3; cdr3_aa: CASSQETRTSGGTTDTQYF; cdr3_nt: TGTGCCAGCAGTCAAGAAACCCGGACTAGCGGGGGTACCACAGATACGCAGTATTTT
d_call: NA; clone_size: once; v_call: TRBV9; j_call: TRBJ1-1; cdr3_aa: CASSGGVNTEAFF; cdr3_nt: TGTGCCAGCAGCGGGGGGGTGAACACTGAAGCTTTCTTT
d_call: TRBD1; clone_size: NA; v_call: TRBV6-1; j_call: TRBJ1-2; cdr3_aa: CASRYRGGYTF; cdr3_nt: TGTGCCAGCAGATACAGGGGGGGCTACACCTTT
d_call: TRBD1; clone_size: few; v_call: TRBV19; j_call: TRBJ1-1; cdr3_aa: CASSPKVRDRHLEAFF; cdr3_nt: TGTGCCAGTAGTCCGAAAGTCCGGGACAGGCACCTTGAAGCTTTCTTT